This TCR beta chain is from a study of blood T cell repertoires in COVID-19. For the study at large: Spain, Italy and the United States supplied samples that represented acute and convalescent COVID-19. In each case, the material was cDNA or gDNA derived from T cells, B-cell-depleted T cells, or PBMCs.

V lost 7 bases, J lost 0 bases, and 2 bases stayed unmatched. The CDR3 length is 14 residues. Looked up from germline, CDR1 is SGDLS and CDR2 is YYNGEE. In the source study's methods: Quantification of nucleated cells was approximated via reference gene primer amplification. The table came from immunoSEQ multiplex PCR; TCRdb's copy has only in-frame clones and leaves some out. The V and J calls and clone size are taken from that table; D and trimming were inferred from the DNA. Of about 150,000 clones in the sample, roughly 80% are singletons; the top ten hold just over 9%. The sequenced sample consisted of PBMCs or T cells enriched from blood (not recorded which). The V call is TRBV9, the J call TRBJ1-4, with TRBD1 identical over 8 bases. The sequence was collected from a man aged 50-59 years who had recovered from COVID-19. Here the CDR3 reads CASATGATNEKLFF. Here the CDR3 DNA reads TGTGCCAGCGCGACAGGGGCAACTAATGAAAAACTGTTTTTT.